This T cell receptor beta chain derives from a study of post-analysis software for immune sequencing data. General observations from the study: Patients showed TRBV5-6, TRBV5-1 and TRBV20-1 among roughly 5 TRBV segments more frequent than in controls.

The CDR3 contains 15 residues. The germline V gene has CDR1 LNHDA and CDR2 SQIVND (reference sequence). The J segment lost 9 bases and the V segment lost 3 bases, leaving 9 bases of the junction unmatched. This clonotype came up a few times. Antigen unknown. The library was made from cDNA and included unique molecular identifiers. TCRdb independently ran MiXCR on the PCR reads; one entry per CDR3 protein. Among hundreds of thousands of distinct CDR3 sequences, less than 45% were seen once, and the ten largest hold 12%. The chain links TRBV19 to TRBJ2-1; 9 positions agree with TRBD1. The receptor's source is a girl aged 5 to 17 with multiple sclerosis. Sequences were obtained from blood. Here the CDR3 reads CASSIKGQGGSEQFF. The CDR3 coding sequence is TGTGCCAGTAGTATCAAGGGACAGGGAGGAAGTGAGCAGTTCTTC. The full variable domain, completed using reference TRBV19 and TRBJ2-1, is DGGITQSPKYLFRKEGQNVTLSCEQNLNHDAMYWYRQDPGQGLRLIYYSQIVNDFQKGDIAEGYSVSREKKESFPLTVTSAQKNPTAFYLCASSIKGQGGSEQFFGPGTRLTVL.